Each of the 26 T cell receptor beta chains below was sequenced from the same sample in a study of blood T cells in healthy people across ages (dated by TCRdb to about 2015). Libraries were made using 5' RACE. Sequencing used an Illumina HiSeq 2500. The second PCR ran for about 7 to 11 cycles and used a J-beta primer mix along with a sample-barcoded 5' primer. TCRdb trimmed the raw reads at Q25, called clones with MiXCR and kept productive beta chains. CDR3 protein duplicates are merged, each entry listing the most common genes and DNA. A total of just under 900,000 distinct CDR3 sequences appear in this sample, 25% to 35% of them only once. The ten largest clones add up to roughly 17% of the sample. Source material: blood. The receptors were sampled from an elderly woman in good health.

V gene TRBV20-1 combines with J gene TRBJ1-1, with D unresolved. The CDR3 covers 13 residues. V was shortened by 0 bases and J by 11 bases, with 16 bases between the two germline ends. The germline V gene encodes CDR1 DFQATT and CDR2 SNEGSKA (reference sequence). DNA of the CDR3: TGCAGTGCTAGAGACCAAAGGGTTCTTGACGCTTTCTTT. Protein: CSARDQRVLDAFF.

The rearrangement joins TRBV2 to TRBJ2-7; D is unresolved. The J call is uncertain, as TRBJ2-5 better fits the DNA end. There are 12 residues in the CDR3. The germline gives CDR1 SNHLY, CDR2 FYNNEI. The CDR3 spells CASSAVSGTQYF. The CDR3 coding sequence is TGTGCCAGCAGTGCGGTTAGTGGGACCCAGTACTTC.

The chain links TRBV7-2 to TRBJ2-7, with 9 bases identical to TRBD2. The J segment lost 6 bases and the V segment lost 3 bases, leaving 6 bases of the junction unmatched. The V gene's germline CDR1 is SGHTA and CDR2 FQGNSA. This CDR3 comprises 14 residues. CDR3: CASSFGGGAVEQYF. Written as DNA, the CDR3 is TGTGCCAGCAGCTTCGGCGGGGGGGCGGTCGAGCAGTACTTC.

This clonotype turned up a few times. The chain links TRBV4-3 to TRBJ1-2; no clear D gene. The CDR3 covers 13 residues. The V gene lost 0 bases and the J gene lost 7 bases, with 9 bases spanning the gap. Germline V CDR1 and CDR2: LGHNA, YSLEER. As DNA, the CDR3 is TGCGCCAGCAGCCAAGAATTATCTAGTGGCTACACCTTC. As protein: CASSQELSSGYTF.

This rearrangement joins TRBV5-1 to TRBJ1-1; 9 bases fit TRBD1. The CDR3 covers 14 residues. V gave up 3 bases and J gave up 3 bases; unmatched junction bases: 3. Germline assignment: CDR1 SGHRS and CDR2 YFSETQ. The CDR3 here is CASSWTGAHTEAFF. The CDR3 DNA reads TGCGCCAGCAGCTGGACAGGGGCCCACACTGAAGCTTTCTTT. Full variable domain (outside the CDR3, taken from reference TRBV5-1 and TRBJ1-1): KAGVTQTPRYLIKTRGQQVTLSCSPISGHRSVSWYQQTPGQGLQFLFEYFSETQRNKGNFPGRFSGRQFSNSRSEMNVSTLELGDSALYLCASSWTGAHTEAFFGQGTRLTVV.

In this sample, this clonotype turned up many times. The chain joins TRBV7-8 to TRBJ2-6; possible D gene TRBD2, 6 bases. The germline CDR1 and CDR2 sequences are SGHVS and FQNEAQ. This CDR3 region has 18 residues. The V end was cut by 3 bases, the J end by 3 bases, with 18 bases between. The CDR3 DNA is TGTGCCAGCAGCTTTGGGTCATATGGGGGGTATGGGGCCAACGTCCTGACTTTC. Translated: CASSFGSYGGYGANVLTF.

The chain carries TRBV7-2 and TRBJ2-1; perhaps TRBD2 as D (5 bases). CDR1 is SGHTA, CDR2 FQGNSA, per germline. V dropped 3 bases and J dropped 0 bases, with 12 bases sitting between them. The CDR3 has 16 amino acids. The CDR3 loop is CASSFKEAISYNEQFF. The CDR3 coding sequence is TGTGCCAGCAGCTTCAAGGAGGCGATCTCCTACAATGAGCAGTTCTTC. Using reference TRBV7-2 and TRBJ2-1 for the parts outside the CDR3, the full variable domain is GAGVSQSPSNKVTEKGKDVELRCDPISGHTALYWYRQSLGQGLEFLIYFQGNSAPDKSGLPSDRFSAERTGGSVSTLTIQRTQQEDSAVYLCASSFKEAISYNEQFFGPGTRLTVL.

This clonotype was counted ten times or more. J is TRBJ2-1 and V is TRBV20-1; 10 positions agree with TRBD2. With V trimmed by 5 bases and J by 3 bases, 1 base remained unmatched. Germline assignment: CDR1 DFQATT and CDR2 SNEGSKA (reference sequence). CDR3 length: 13 residues. The CDR3, as DNA: TGCAGTGCTCCTAGCGGGGGCTACAATGAGCAGTTCTTC. Protein product: CSAPSGGYNEQFF.

With respect to this clonotype: A much larger clone differs from this one at a single base, so this may be a read error. This chain connects TRBV10-3 to TRBJ2-3, with D perhaps being TRBD1 or TRBD2 (5 bases each). This CDR3 contains 13 residues. CDR1 and CDR2 from the germline V gene are ENHRY and SYGVKD. The V gene lost 6 bases and the J gene lost 10 bases, with 17 bases spanning the gap. The CDR3 DNA reads as TGTGCCATCAGGGAAGTGGGGGTACCCGCGCAGTATTTT. As protein: CAIREVGVPAQYF.

This chain links TRBV21-1 with TRBJ2-7; TRBD1, the table's D call, lacks a check against the DNA. TRBV21-1 is listed as a pseudogene. This CDR3 contains 18 residues. In DNA form, the CDR3 reads TGTGCCAGCAGCAAAGAAAGGTCGGACAGGGGGAAAAGCTACGAGCAGTGCTTC. Residues: CASSKERSDRGKSYEQCF.

This clonotype turned up a few times. The rearrangement links TRBV4-3 to TRBJ2-2, with TRBD2 matching 10 bases. J gave up 6 bases and V 0 bases, and 7 bases lay outside the gene matches. The length of the CDR3 is 17 residues. Germline lookup yields CDR1 LGHNA and CDR2 YSLEER. This CDR3 reads CASSQEGSGGPPGELFF. CDR3 nucleotides: TGCGCCAGCAGCCAAGAAGGTAGCGGGGGGCCCCCCGGGGAGCTGTTTTTT.

V usage is TRBV9 and J usage is TRBJ2-5, with D uncertain. V lost 3 bases to trimming and J lost 4 bases, with 19 bases between them. The CDR3 runs 16 residues. CDR1 is SGDLS and CDR2 is YYNGEE in the germline V gene. The DNA of the CDR3 is TGTGCCAGCAGCGCCCGCGGACGGGTAGATGGAGAGACCCAGTACTTC. Encoded protein: CASSARGRVDGETQYF.

This clonotype was detected only a few times. This CDR3 reads CASSLRQGRSEQYF. The CDR3, as DNA: TGTGCCAGCAGCTTGCGACAGGGACGTTCTGAGCAGTACTTC. This rearrangement joins TRBV5-6 to TRBJ2-7; 7 bases match TRBD1. V trimming: 1 base; J trimming: 7 bases; junction bases outside the gene matches: 8. The CDR3 length is 14 residues. CDR1 SGHDT and CDR2 YYEEEE come from the germline V gene.

This clonotype occurred many times. The gene calls are TRBV12-3 or TRBV12-4 and TRBJ2-6; perhaps TRBD1 as D (6 bases). The CDR3 length is 15 residues. The germline V and J ends were trimmed by 7 bases and 3 bases, with 13 bases remaining between them. CDR3 nucleotides: TGTGCCAGCACCTTAGGGACAATTGGGGCCAACGTCCTGACTTTC. Translating it yields CASTLGTIGANVLTF.

This clonotype was counted ten times or more. The rearrangement uses TRBV7-2 and TRBJ2-5, with unresolved D. The CDR3 loop spans 12 amino acids. V lost 10 bases to trimming and J lost 5 bases, with 14 bases between them. CDR1 and CDR2 (germline): SGHTA, FQGNSA. The CDR3 nucleotides read TGTGCCACCCGGAGAGGTCGGGAGACCCAGTACTTC. Residues: CATRRGRETQYF.

This clonotype was found many times. This chain uses TRBV28 with TRBJ2-7; TRBD1 or TRBD2 may be the D gene (5 bases each). This CDR3 has 14 amino acids. With 2 bases removed from V and 2 bases from J, the gap between germline ends came to 10 bases. The germline CDR1 and CDR2 sequences are MDHEN and SYDVKM. CDR3: CASSLEGRTYEQYF. The CDR3 coding sequence is TGTGCCAGCAGTTTAGAGGGACGGACCTACGAGCAGTACTTC.

This clonotype showed up many times. V usage is TRBV5-1 and J usage is TRBJ1-2; 10 nucleotides agree with TRBD1. This CDR3 spans 14 amino acids. CDR1 is SGHRS and CDR2 is YFSETQ in the germline V gene. J was trimmed by 3 bases and V by 7 bases; bases with no gene match: 6. Here the CDR3 DNA reads TGCGCCAGCCAGGAAGGACAGGGGGACTATGGCTACACCTTC. It is translated as CASQEGQGDYGYTF.

The table lists this clonotype with a few counts. The genes are TRBV5-5 and TRBJ1-2, with D perhaps TRBD1 (6 bases). The CDR3 spans 15 residues. CDR1 and CDR2 from the germline V gene are SGHKS and YYEKEE (reference sequence). Between the trimmed V and J ends, which lost 0 bases and 6 bases, there was a span of 15 bases. This CDR3 reads CASSLVGGLGDGYTF. The CDR3 region has the DNA TGTGCCAGCAGCTTGGTAGGGGGTTTAGGTGATGGCTACACCTTC.

The V call is TRBV5-1, the J call TRBJ2-2, with D possibly TRBD1 on 5 matching bases. V was pared by 3 bases and J by 4 bases, with 13 bases between. CDR3 size: 15 residues. Germline CDR1 and CDR2: SGHRS and YFSETQ. The CDR3: CASSSLDISTGELFF. The CDR3 coding sequence is TGCGCCAGCAGCTCCTTGGACATTTCCACCGGGGAGCTGTTTTTT.

The rearrangement uses TRBV19 and TRBJ1-1; the match to TRBD1 covers 9 bases. V dropped 3 bases and J dropped 5; count of bases not matched to a gene: 4. Germline values: CDR1 LNHDA, CDR2 SQIVND (reference sequence). The CDR3 contains 14 residues. The CDR3 DNA follows: TGTGCCAGTAGTATCCCGGGACAGGGTACTGAAGCTTTCTTT. It codes for CASSIPGQGTEAFF.

This chain uses TRBV5-5 with TRBJ1-2; 9 nucleotides line up with TRBD1. CDR1 is SGHKS, CDR2 YYEKEE, per germline (reference sequence). This CDR3 region has 15 residues. J gave up 2 bases and V 4 bases, and 6 bases lay outside the gene matches. The DNA of the CDR3 is TGTGCCAGCAGCGAAACAGGGGGCGCAAACTATGGCTACACCTTC. Encoded protein: CASSETGGANYGYTF.

To note about this clonotype: A much larger clone lies a single base off, so this may be a read error. The J gene is TRBJ2-5, the V gene TRBV7-7, with a tentative D call TRBD2 (5 bases). The CDR3 is 15 amino acids. Germline assignment: CDR1 SSHAT and CDR2 FNYEAQ (reference sequence). V gave up 1 base and J gave up 11 bases, with 20 bases separating them. The CDR3 loop is CASSLDWGRGNEQYF. CDR3 DNA: TGTGCCAGCAGCTTAGACTGGGGAAGAGGGAATGAGCAGTACTTC. Full variable domain (outside the CDR3, taken from reference TRBV7-7 and TRBJ2-5): GAGVSQSPRYKVTKRGQDVTLRCDPISSHATLYWYQQALGQGPEFLTYFNYEAQPDKSGLPSDRFSAERPEGSISTLTIQRTEQRDSAMYRCASSLDWGRGNEQYFGPGTRLLVL.

Turning to this clonotype: A junction boundary mismatches the germline segment, possibly from a read error. This chain uses TRBV6-5 with TRBJ2-1, with D perhaps assigned TRBD1 or TRBD2 (6 bases each). This CDR3 region has 15 residues. Germline CDR1 is MNHEY and CDR2 is SVGAGI. The CDR3 here is CASSYSRVGGNEQCF. The DNA of the CDR3 is TGTGCCAGCAGTTACTCGCGAGTGGGGGGCAATGAGCAGTGCTTC.

This clonotype was seen repeatedly, ten times or more. The chain uses TRBV10-1 and TRBJ2-5; D gene ambiguous. The germline V gene has CDR1 WNHNN and CDR2 SYGVQD (reference sequence). The CDR3 loop spans 14 amino acids. V gave up 10 bases and J gave up 2 bases, with 17 bases separating them. CDR3 DNA: TGCGCCACCGGCCAAGTCACAGTTCAAGAGACCCAGTACTTC. Its translation: CATGQVTVQETQYF.

A note on this clonotype: A much bigger clone sits one base away, suggesting this may be a read error. The chain is built from TRBV20-1 and TRBJ2-1; 9 nucleotides agree with TRBD2. The J call could be wrong; TRBJ2-7 is a better fit for the DNA end. The germline V gene has CDR1 DFQATT and CDR2 SNEGSKA (reference sequence). This CDR3 has 12 amino acids. The CDR3 is CSGRGGVNEQYF. The CDR3 DNA is TGCAGCGGGCGGGGGGGAGTCAATGAGCAGTACTTC.

The sample holds a few counts of this clonotype. The rearrangement links TRBV21-1 to TRBJ2-7. TRBV21-1 is described as a pseudogene. The CDR3 has 16 residues. In DNA, the CDR3 is TGTGCCAGCACCTCTCTGGGATGGTTTAGCTCCTACGAGCAGTACTTC. Residues: CASTSLGWFSSYEQYF.